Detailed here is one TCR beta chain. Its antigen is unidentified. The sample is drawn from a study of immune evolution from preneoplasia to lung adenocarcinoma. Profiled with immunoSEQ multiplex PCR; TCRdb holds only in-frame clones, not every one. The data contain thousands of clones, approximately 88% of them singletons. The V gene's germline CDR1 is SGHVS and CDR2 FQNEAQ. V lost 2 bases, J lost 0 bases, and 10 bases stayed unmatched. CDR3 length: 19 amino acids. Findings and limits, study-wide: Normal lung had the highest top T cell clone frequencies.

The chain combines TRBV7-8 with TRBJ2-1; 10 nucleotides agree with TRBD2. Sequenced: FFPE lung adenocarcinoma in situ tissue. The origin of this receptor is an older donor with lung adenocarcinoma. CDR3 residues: CASSLIPGLAVSSYNEQFF. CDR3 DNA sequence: TGTGCCAGCAGCTTAATTCCCGGACTAGCGGTGAGCTCCTACAATGAGCAGTTCTTC.